A selection of T cell receptor beta chains follows, all from one sample in a study of blood T cell repertoires in COVID-19. The data were produced by immunoSEQ multiplex PCR, yet TCRdb's version contains in-frame clones alone and is incomplete. The table shows around 700,000 clones, with approximately 90% occurring only once. Sequences were obtained from peripheral blood. These receptors originate from a woman in her late teens or twenties with acute or convalescent COVID-19. Each CDR3 is given with its conserved first and last residue. A D gene is named only where the DNA matches it firmly. Clone size, where shown, is once, few, many, or a class for clones that have expanded.

-	TRBV5-4	-	TRBJ1-2	TGTGCCAGCAGCCCGGTGCAGGGGCACTATGGCTACACCTTC	CASSPVQGHYGYTF
TRBD2	TRBV7-2	-	TRBJ2-3	TGTGCCAGCAGCTTAAGGAGCGGGGGGCGAGATACGCAGTATTTT	CASSLRSGGRDTQYF
TRBD2	TRBV4-3	-	TRBJ2-1	TGCGCCAGCAGCCCATTCTCTAGCGGGGCCAACAATGAGCAGTTCTTC	CASSPFSSGANNEQFF
TRBD1	TRBV30	-	TRBJ2-7	TGTGCCTGGACGGAGGACAGGGGGCCCTACGAGCAGTACTTC	CAWTEDRGPYEQYF
TRBD1	TRBV6-6	-	TRBJ1-2	TGTGCCAGCTTTTACCCGTGGACAGGGGCGAACCATGGCTACACCTTC	CASFYPWTGANHGYTF
-	TRBV11-3	-	TRBJ1-3	TGTGCCAGCAGCCTAACCCCCGGGTCGGGAATCCATTTT	CASSLTPGSGIHF
-	TRBV6-2/TRBV6-3	-	TRBJ1-1	TGTGCCAGCAGTTACGTGGTGGGGGGAAAGAACACTGAAGCTTTCTTT	CASSYVVGGKNTEAFF
-	TRBV11-2	-	TRBJ1-4	TGTGCCAGCAGCTTATTGACACAGGGTGGGGAAAAACTGTTTTTT	CASSLLTQGGEKLFF
TRBD2	TRBV5-4	once	TRBJ2-5	TGTGCCAGCGCCGGGGGGTCCACTCTCCAAGAGACCCAGTACTTC	CASAGGSTLQETQYF
-	TRBV3-1/TRBV3-2	-	TRBJ2-1	TGTGCCAGCAGCCAACGCAGACCTAGCAGAGTTAGCTCCTACAATGAGCAGTTCTTC	CASSQRRPSRVSSYNEQFF
TRBD2	TRBV7-9	-	TRBJ2-7	TGTGCCAGCAGCCTAGAGCGGGGCCACTCCTACGAGCAGTACTTC	CASSLERGHSYEQYF
TRBD2	TRBV6-6	-	TRBJ2-5	TGTGCCAGCAGTTACGGCGCGGGGGGCCCGGAGACCCAGTACTTC	CASSYGAGGPETQYF
-	TRBV5-6	few	TRBJ2-7	TGTGCCAGCAGCTTGTCCGGGGGCGAGCAGTACTTC	CASSLSGGEQYF
-	TRBV9	-	TRBJ2-3	TGTGCCAGCAGCGTCGGTCCGGATACGCAGTATTTT	CASSVGPDTQYF
-	TRBV7-8	-	TRBJ2-2	TGTGCCAGACTACAAGGCGGGGCCCTGGGGACCGGGGAGCTGTTTTTT	CARLQGGALGTGELFF
-	TRBV19	-	TRBJ2-1	TGTGCCAGTAGTATAGGCAGGATAAATGAGCAGTTCTTC	CASSIGRINEQFF
TRBD2	TRBV7-7	-	TRBJ2-5	TGTGCCAGCAGCCCCCGACTAGCGGCGTACCAAGAGACCCAGTACTTC	CASSPRLAAYQETQYF
-	TRBV9	once	TRBJ2-2	TGTGCCAGCAGCGTAGAACTCGGCAGGGGAGTCGGGGAGCTGTTTTTT	CASSVELGRGVGELFF
TRBD2	TRBV27	-	TRBJ2-7	TGTGCCAGCAGTTTCGGGACTAGCGGATCCGAGCAGTACTTC	CASSFGTSGSEQYF
-	TRBV3-1/TRBV3-2	-	TRBJ1-5	TGTGCCACCCTATACGGGACACCTCTAATCTTGCCCCAGCATTTT	CATLYGTPLILPQHF
-	TRBV9	-	TRBJ1-1	TGTGCCAGCGAGCGGGTTGGGGTTACGGCTGAAGCTTTCTTT	CASERVGVTAEAFF
-	TRBV4-1	-	TRBJ1-2	TGCGCCAGCAGCCAAGATGAGGGGCTGGGCGGGGATGGCTACACCTTC	CASSQDEGLGGDGYTF
-	TRBV27	-	TRBJ1-1	TGTGCCAGCAGTTCCTCGGGGGACACTGAAGCTTTCTTT	CASSSSGDTEAFF
TRBD1	TRBV7-6	-	TRBJ1-1	TGTGCCAGCAGCTCCCGGGACAGACTGAGGAACACTGAAGCTTTCTTT	CASSSRDRLRNTEAFF
-	TRBV5-1	-	TRBJ1-2	TGCGCCAGCAGCTTGGGCGACGGAAGGGGGTTTTATGGCTACACCTTC	CASSLGDGRGFYGYTF
-	TRBV7-2	-	TRBJ1-1	TGTGCCAGCAGCTTATTCGGGGGGTCCCTGGGCACTGAAGCTTTCTTT	CASSLFGGSLGTEAFF
-	TRBV6-5	-	TRBJ2-7	TGTGCCAGCAGTTATATCGGGGACTCCTACGAGCAGTACTTC	CASSYIGDSYEQYF
TRBD1	TRBV11-2	-	TRBJ1-3	TGTGCCAGCAGCAATGGACGACTAACAGGGGCTGAGGGAAACACCATATATTTT	CASSNGRLTGAEGNTIYF
TRBD1	TRBV6-2/TRBV6-3	-	TRBJ2-7	TGTGCCAGCAGTTACATTCCCCCCTTCGTGGCAGGGGGAATCGACGAGCAGTACTTC	CASSYIPPFVAGGIDEQYF
TRBD1	TRBV5-1	-	TRBJ1-1	TGCGCCAGCAGCTTGGGGCCTTCCGGGACAGGGAACACTGAAGCTTTCTTT	CASSLGPSGTGNTEAFF
-	TRBV15	-	TRBJ1-3	TGTGCCACCAGCAGAGACCCGACAGGAGGAAACACCATATATTTT	CATSRDPTGGNTIYF
-	TRBV11-2	-	TRBJ2-1	TGTGCCAGCAGCTTACTAAATGAGCAGTTCTTC	CASSLLNEQFF
TRBD1	TRBV27	-	TRBJ2-7	TGTGCCAGCAGTAGGGGGCTCCACGAGCAGTACTTC	CASSRGLHEQYF
-	TRBV6-2/TRBV6-3	-	TRBJ2-1	TGTGCCAGCAGTTCGGACTCGATCAATGAGCAGTTCTTC	CASSSDSINEQFF
-	TRBV5-1	-	TRBJ2-7	TGCGCCAGCAGCTTGCGGTCGACAGGTGGGGTTATCGAGCAGTACTTC	CASSLRSTGGVIEQYF
-	TRBV5-1	few	TRBJ2-1	TGCGCCAGCAGCTTGGTGGTTGGCGGGATTAATGAGCAGTTCTTC	CASSLVVGGINEQFF
TRBD1	TRBV30	-	TRBJ1-1	TGTGCCTCCCGGACAGGGACGAACACTGAAGCTTTCTTT	CASRTGTNTEAFF
TRBD1	TRBV6-2/TRBV6-3	-	TRBJ1-3	TGTGCCAGCAGTTCCGACAGGGACGGATCCGGAAACACCATATATTTT	CASSSDRDGSGNTIYF
-	TRBV5-1	-	TRBJ1-5	TGCGCCAGCAGAGCGGGGTGGGAATGGAGTCAGCCCCAGCATTTT	CASRAGWEWSQPQHF
-	TRBV14	-	TRBJ1-2	TGTGCCAGCAGCCAAGACAGGGCGGGCTACACCTTC	CASSQDRAGYTF